These 9 T cell receptor beta chains originate from one sample sequenced in a study of blood T cells in healthy people across ages (dated by TCRdb to between 2015 and 2016). The library was produced with 5' RACE. TCRdb names Illumina HiSeq 2500 as the instrument used. A second PCR of roughly 7 to 12 cycles was performed with a sample-barcoded 5' primer and a J-beta primer mix. TCRdb redid the processing of the public reads, applying fastp at Q25 and MiXCR, and retained in-frame beta chains. Rows matching on CDR3 protein sequence are summarized as one entry with the most common DNA and genes. The sample data list around 400,000 distinct CDR3 sequences, and approximately 47% of these were observed just once. Jointly, the top ten make up around 50% of the sample. Source material: blood. The origin of the receptors is a man aged 60 to 69 in good health.

This chain joins TRBV20-1 and TRBJ2-1, with TRBD1 identical over 8 bases. The J call may be wrong; the DNA end is better matched by TRBJ2-7. In germline, CDR1 is DFQATT, CDR2 SNEGSKA (reference sequence). This CDR3 has 18 amino acids. CDR3 sequence reads: CSARDKVRGQTIVYEQYF. The CDR3 nucleotides read TGCAGTGCTAGAGATAAGGTCAGGGGGCAAACCATTGTCTACGAGCAGTACTTC.

This rearrangement joins TRBV7-2 to TRBJ2-4; TRBD1 agrees at 8 bases. The J call may not be correct, given that the DNA end is closer to TRBJ2-5. CDR1 is SGHTA and CDR2 is FQGNSA in the germline V gene. The CDR3 is made up of 14 amino acids. The CDR3 spells CASSPGQAVETQYF. In DNA form, the CDR3 reads TGTGCCAGCAGCCCGGGACAGGCTGTGGAGACCCAGTACTTC.

The chain uses TRBV10-3 and TRBJ1-2; no clear D. V was pared by 6 bases and J by 4 bases, with 15 bases between. The germline V gene encodes CDR1 ENHRY and CDR2 SYGVKD. The CDR3 runs 14 residues. CDR3 coding DNA: TGTGCCATCAGCGGTAACCCGTCCCGCTATGGCTACACCTTC. Amino acids: CAISGNPSRYGYTF.

This clonotype was observed a handful of times. The chain recombines TRBV3-1 with TRBJ2-3; TRBD2 aligns across 8 bases. Germline V gene sequence: CDR1 LGHDT, CDR2 YNNKEL (reference sequence). The CDR3 runs to 13 residues. The junction had 5 bases not matched to a gene; V was cut back by 3 bases and J by 9 bases. CDR3 amino acids: CASSQQRGGTQYF. In DNA form, the CDR3 reads TGTGCCAGCAGCCAGCAACGGGGGGGCACGCAGTATTTT.

This rearrangement joins TRBV12-3 or TRBV12-4 to TRBJ2-1; D may be TRBD1 (6 bases). CDR3 length equals 13 residues. V lost 2 bases and J 5 bases, leaving 7 bases between the germline ends. CDR3: CASSLHRDNEQFF. In nucleotides, the CDR3 is TGTGCCAGCAGTTTACACAGGGACAATGAGCAGTTCTTC.

The chain has TRBV18 and TRBJ2-4, with TRBD2 identical over 8 bases. The DNA matches TRBJ2-7 better at its end, which makes the J call doubtful. Looked up from germline, CDR1 is KGHSH and CDR2 is LQKENI. CDR3 size: 13 residues. The CDR3 sequence: CASSTTSDYEQYF. The CDR3 bases are TGTGCCAGCTCCACGACTAGCGACTACGAGCAGTACTTC.

Here the CDR3 reads CASSLEPGLDEQFF. As DNA, the CDR3 is TGCGCCAGCAGCCTCGAACCGGGTCTAGATGAGCAGTTCTTC. The V call is TRBV4-3, the J call TRBJ2-1; D gene ambiguous. Germline V lookup: CDR1 LGHNA, CDR2 YSLEER. Trimming left V 4 bases short and J 8 bases short, with 15 bases between. The length of the CDR3 is 14 residues.

This clonotype was seen a few times. The rearrangement joins TRBV27 to TRBJ1-4, with TRBD1 matching 7 bases. This CDR3 comprises 14 residues. Germline V gene sequence: CDR1 MNHEY, CDR2 SMNVEV (reference sequence). V was pared by 3 bases and J by 8 bases, with 6 bases of the junction left unmatched. CDR3 region: CASSFLQGREKLFF. CDR3 nucleotides: TGTGCCAGCAGTTTCTTACAGGGGCGAGAAAAACTGTTTTTT.

Turning to this clonotype: One end of the junction is discordant with germline, which a read error may explain. This sequence joins TRBV5-5 and TRBJ2-3; possible D gene TRBD2, 6 bases. The CDR3 is made up of 16 amino acids. Germline CDR1 reads SGHKS; CDR2 reads YYEKEE (reference sequence). This CDR3 reads CAGSLATAGSTDTQYF. For the CDR3, the DNA is TGTGCCGGCAGCTTGGCCACAGCGGGTAGCACAGATACGCAGTATTTT.